This passage covers 3 T cell receptor beta chains from one sample sequenced in a study of cytomegalovirus exposure and HLA in healthy donors. PCR primers comprised 60 Vbeta and 13 Jbeta primers. Clones were sequenced by immunoSEQ multiplex PCR, and TCRdb holds only the in-frame ones, with some missing. Of 100,000 or so clones in the sample, 80% were seen once. Sequencing was carried out using PBMCs. These receptors all come from a man younger than 40 in good health and CMV-seropositive.

A few counts support this clone. The chain joins TRBV29-1 to TRBJ2-1; D perhaps matches TRBD2 (7 bases). Trimming took off 4 bases at V and 0 bases at J, with 10 bases between the two ends. This CDR3 spans 14 amino acids. CDR1 is SQVTM, CDR2 ANQGSEA, per germline. Written as DNA, the CDR3 is TGCAGCGTTGGGGGGGGCCGCTCCTACAATGAGCAGTTCTTC. The encoded protein is CSVGGGRSYNEQFF.

The chain recombines TRBV4-3 with TRBJ2-1; D perhaps matches TRBD1 (6 bases). The length of the CDR3 is 16 residues. The germline V and J ends were trimmed by 0 bases and 2 bases, with 11 bases remaining between them. CDR1 is LGHNA, CDR2 YSLEER, per germline. In nucleotides, the CDR3 is TGCGCCAGCAGCCAAGATCAAGGGGGAACCTACAATGAGCAGTTCTTC. It encodes CASSQDQGGTYNEQFF.

This chain uses TRBV11-2 with TRBJ2-1; 13 nucleotides align to TRBD2. The CDR3 sequence is 15 residues long. The V gene end was trimmed by 5 bases and the J gene end by 6 bases; junction bases not matched to a gene: 4. Germline loops: CDR1 SGHAT, CDR2 FQNNGV. DNA of the CDR3: TGTGCCAGCAGCCGAACTAGCGGGGGGGTCAATGAGCAGTTCTTC. Its protein is CASSRTSGGVNEQFF.